A selection of T cell receptor beta chains follows, all from one sample in a study of cytomegalovirus exposure and HLA in healthy donors. This table comes from immunoSEQ multiplex PCR, and its TCRdb copy is limited to in-frame clones, with some not included. In the table there are 120,000 to 150,000 clones, around two thirds of which are singletons. The sample was PBMCs. Source of these receptors: a male donor in good health and CMV-seronegative. Both conserved end residues are part of each CDR3. D genes are given only for firm matches. Not every row has a clone size; where given, it reads once, few, many or a size class.

V: TRBV7-6
J: TRBJ1-1
size: -
D: -
CDR3: CASSLTEALGTEAFF
DNA: TGTGCCAGCAGCTTAACGGAAGCGCTGGGCACTGAAGCTTTCTTT

V: TRBV9
J: TRBJ2-1
size: -
D: -
CDR3: CASSVTALGGGYNEQFF
DNA: TGTGCCAGCAGCGTAACCGCCCTAGGAGGAGGGTACAATGAGCAGTTCTTC

V: TRBV2
J: TRBJ1-2
size: few
D: -
CDR3: CASSEGGGGASGYTF
DNA: TGTGCCAGCAGTGAAGGGGGAGGAGGGGCCAGTGGCTACACCTTC

V: TRBV19
J: TRBJ1-4
size: -
D: -
CDR3: CASSIMRAANEKLFF
DNA: TGTGCCAGTAGTATTATGAGGGCAGCTAATGAAAAACTGTTTTTT

V: TRBV27
J: TRBJ2-1
size: -
D: TRBD1
CDR3: CASSFSLGQGGHEQFF
DNA: TGTGCCAGCAGTTTCAGTCTGGGACAGGGAGGGCATGAGCAGTTCTTC

V: TRBV27
J: TRBJ2-7
size: -
D: -
CDR3: CASKWPGGAEQYF
DNA: TGTGCCAGCAAATGGCCTGGTGGGGCCGAGCAGTACTTC

V: TRBV7-3
J: TRBJ1-6
size: once
D: TRBD1
CDR3: CASSWTGSNSPLHF
DNA: TGTGCCAGCAGCTGGACAGGCTCTAATTCACCCCTCCACTTT

V: TRBV27
J: TRBJ2-2
size: -
D: -
CDR3: CASSPRPKTGELFF
DNA: TGTGCCAGCAGTCCCCGTCCTAAAACCGGGGAGCTGTTTTTT

V: TRBV18
J: TRBJ1-5
size: -
D: -
CDR3: CASSHDSHNQPQHF
DNA: TGTGCCAGCTCGCACGACAGCCACAATCAGCCCCAGCATTTT

V: TRBV2
J: TRBJ1-3
size: once
D: TRBD1
CDR3: CASSDLGQGVGNTIYF
DNA: TGTGCCAGCAGCGATTTGGGACAGGGGGTAGGAAACACCATATATTTT

V: TRBV30
J: TRBJ1-5
size: -
D: -
CDR3: CAWKPRLRPGGPQHF
DNA: TGTGCCTGGAAGCCACGTCTACGCCCCGGGGGGCCCCAGCATTTT

V: TRBV30
J: TRBJ2-2
size: -
D: -
CDR3: CAWSVVPGRDGELFF
DNA: TGTGCCTGGAGTGTGGTCCCAGGGCGGGACGGGGAGCTGTTTTTT

V: TRBV7-3
J: TRBJ2-6
size: -
D: -
CDR3: CASSPIESGANVLTF
DNA: TGTGCCAGCAGCCCTATCGAATCTGGGGCCAACGTCCTGACTTTC

V: TRBV6-5
J: TRBJ1-1
size: few
D: -
CDR3: CASRGGREAFF
DNA: TGTGCCAGCAGGGGGGGTAGGGAAGCTTTCTTT

V: TRBV11-2
J: TRBJ1-6
size: once
D: -
CDR3: CASSARGEWGWNPPLHF
DNA: TGTGCCAGCAGCGCACGGGGGGAATGGGGCTGGAATCCACCCCTCCACTTT

V: TRBV7-9
J: TRBJ1-2
size: -
D: -
CDR3: CASSLTDYGYTF
DNA: TGTGCCAGCAGCTTGACTGACTATGGCTACACCTTC

V: TRBV19
J: TRBJ2-2
size: -
D: -
CDR3: CASSIEIPGELFF
DNA: TGTGCCAGTAGTATCGAGATCCCCGGGGAGCTGTTTTTT

V: TRBV5-4
J: TRBJ2-2
size: once
D: -
CDR3: CASSRQTDFPGELFF
DNA: TGTGCCAGCAGTAGACAGACTGATTTCCCCGGGGAGCTGTTTTTT

V: TRBV5-6
J: TRBJ2-1
size: once
D: TRBD1
CDR3: CASSLVPTGRLYNEQFF
DNA: TGTGCCAGCAGCTTGGTCCCGACAGGGCGCCTCTACAATGAGCAGTTCTTC

V: TRBV18
J: TRBJ2-5
size: -
D: -
CDR3: CASSPRGLQETQYF
DNA: TGTGCCAGCTCACCTCGGGGATTACAAGAGACCCAGTACTTC

V: TRBV6-4
J: TRBJ1-5
size: -
D: -
CDR3: CASRFRGDQPQHF
DNA: TGTGCCAGCAGATTCAGAGGCGATCAGCCCCAGCATTTT

V: TRBV27
J: TRBJ1-1
size: -
D: -
CDR3: CASSLREPNTEAFF
DNA: TGTGCCAGCAGTTTGAGAGAACCGAACACTGAAGCTTTCTTT

V: TRBV5-1
J: TRBJ2-1
size: -
D: -
CDR3: CASSAGPSTNEQFF
DNA: TGCGCCAGCAGCGCGGGGCCCTCTACCAATGAGCAGTTCTTC

V: TRBV28
J: TRBJ2-5
size: few
D: -
CDR3: CASSTHQLETQYF
DNA: TGTGCCAGCAGCACACACCAGTTAGAGACCCAGTACTTC

V: TRBV29-1
J: TRBJ2-7
size: few
D: TRBD1
CDR3: CSVTFRDRGDYEQYF
DNA: TGCAGCGTTACTTTCCGGGACAGGGGAGACTACGAGCAGTACTTC

V: TRBV7-2
J: TRBJ2-1
size: -
D: TRBD2
CDR3: CASSYTSGGVEQFF
DNA: TGTGCCAGCAGCTATACTAGCGGGGGAGTGGAGCAGTTCTTC

V: TRBV6-5
J: TRBJ1-2
size: few
D: -
CDR3: CASTRRDSIYYGYTF
DNA: TGTGCCAGCACCCGACGGGACTCGATTTACTATGGCTACACCTTC